The 8 T cell receptor beta chains in this list originate from one sample, sequenced in a study of T cell repertoires in ileal Crohn's disease. Here immunoSEQ multiplex PCR was the method, and the copy in TCRdb shows in-frame clones only, minus some. Altogether some 30,000 clones are present, about 80% being singletons, with the ten largest covering 15% to 20%. The material sequenced was ileal tissue. These receptors were obtained from an adult with Crohn's disease.

The V gene is TRBV7-2, the J gene TRBJ2-3; TRBD2 agrees at 10 bases. The CDR3 runs 16 residues. The ends lost 10 bases at V and 5 bases at J; junction bases unmatched: 15. Germline CDR1 SGHTA, CDR2 FQGNSA. The CDR3 region is CATEGSGGIDGDTQYF. CDR3 sequence (DNA): TGTGCCACCGAGGGTAGCGGGGGGATCGATGGAGATACGCAGTATTTT.

V and J are TRBV27 and TRBJ2-5; 14 bases map to TRBD2. The CDR3 has 17 residues. J lost 4 bases, V lost 4 bases, and 8 bases had no gene match. Per the germline V gene, CDR1 is MNHEY and CDR2 is SMNVEV (reference sequence). CDR3 in amino acids: CASSSRLAGGLGETQYF. CDR3 coding DNA: TGTGCCAGCAGTTCAAGACTAGCGGGGGGGTTAGGAGAGACCCAGTACTTC.

This chain uses TRBV5-4 with TRBJ2-3; possible D gene TRBD2, 5 bases. Germline loops: CDR1 SGHNT, CDR2 YYREEE (reference sequence). V lost 10 bases, J lost 0 bases, and 12 bases lay in between. The CDR3 totals 13 residues. The CDR3 region is CAFSVSSTDTQYF. For the CDR3, the DNA is TGTGCCTTTAGCGTTTCTAGCACAGATACGCAGTATTTT.

This clone was seen a few times. The chain carries TRBV19 and TRBJ2-1; TRBD2 is a possible D gene (6 bases). Trimming removed 9 bases at V and 6 bases at J, with 18 bases between. The CDR3 extends over 14 amino acids. CDR1 and CDR2 (germline): LNHDA, SQIVND (reference sequence). The CDR3 region has the DNA TGTGCCAGAGTTACCGGGACTTTTCCCAATGAGCAGTTCTTC. The encoded protein is CARVTGTFPNEQFF.

This clone has only a few counts. The genes are TRBV5-4 and TRBJ1-5; D may be TRBD1 (5 bases). Trimming cost V 5 bases and J 0 bases, with 15 bases left between them. Looked up from germline, CDR1 is SGHNT and CDR2 is YYREEE (reference sequence). The CDR3 sequence is 16 residues long. CDR3 residues: CASRGVFRYSNQPQHF. DNA of the CDR3: TGTGCCAGCAGAGGGGTTTTTCGTTATAGCAATCAGCCCCAGCATTTT.

The chain links TRBV4-1 to TRBJ2-5; 9 nucleotides line up with TRBD2. This CDR3 is 16 amino acids long. Germline trimming cut 0 bases from V and 7 bases from J; bases unmatched to any gene: 9. Germline V gene lookup returns CDR1 MGHRA and CDR2 YSYEKL. The CDR3 region has the DNA TGCGCCAGCAGCCAAGATGCAGCGGGGGGAAGGGGGACCCAGTACTTC. Protein sequence: CASSQDAAGGRGTQYF.

This clone was observed a single time. J is TRBJ2-2 and V is TRBV10-3; the match to TRBD2 covers 9 bases. CDR1 ENHRY and CDR2 SYGVKD come from the germline V gene. The trim removed 10 bases at V and 3 bases at J, leaving 6 bases unmatched. This CDR3 has 14 residues. CDR3 amino acids: CATTRGRDTGELFF. Written as DNA, the CDR3 is TGTGCCACCACCCGCGGGAGGGACACCGGGGAGCTGTTTTTT.

The V and J genes are TRBV7-7 and TRBJ2-5; possibly TRBD2 for D (6 bases). Trimming removed 1 base at V and 2 bases at J, with 14 bases between. Germline V gives CDR1 SSHAT, CDR2 FNYEAQ (reference sequence). This CDR3 region has 16 residues. The CDR3, as DNA: TGTGCCAGCAGCTTAGGACTTGGGGGGAGGCAAGAGACCCAGTACTTC. It is translated as CASSLGLGGRQETQYF.